Presented here are 28 T cell receptor beta chains from one specimen sequenced in a study of PD-1 blockade in classical Hodgkin lymphoma. This table comes from immunoSEQ multiplex PCR, and its TCRdb copy is limited to in-frame clones, with some not included. This table has around 37,000 clones, 80% to 95% appearing once. Time point here: cycle 4 day 1 (C4D1), after less than 7 weeks of nivolumab. Exposure to brentuximab vedotin varied, and each patient had relapsed following autologous stem cell transplantation. The authors purified CD4+ T cells from thawed PBMCs by magnetic negative selection. This specimen consisted of CD4+ T cells from blood, obtained before the fourth cycle of nivolumab. The receptors were gathered from a human donor with classical Hodgkin lymphoma.

This clone appeared once. The rearrangement uses TRBV28 and TRBJ1-2; 7 nucleotides align to TRBD1. V was pared by 7 bases and J by 3 bases, with 8 bases of the junction left unmatched. This CDR3 is 14 amino acids long. The V gene's germline CDR1 is MDHEN and CDR2 SYDVKM. CDR3 sequence (DNA): TGTGCCAGCACCCCGGGACAGCCGTACTATGGCTACACCTTC. It specifies CASTPGQPYYGYTF.

V and J are TRBV25-1 and TRBJ2-7; 10 nucleotides agree with TRBD1. There are 13 residues in the CDR3. Looked up from germline, CDR1 is MGHDK and CDR2 is SYGVNS. V dropped 9 bases and J dropped 6; count of bases not matched to a gene: 8. The CDR3 spells CASSSGTGAEQYF. The CDR3 DNA reads as TGTGCCAGTTCCTCCGGGACAGGGGCCGAGCAGTACTTC.

The chain's CDR3 is CASSKRLGRRDTQYF. Written as DNA, the CDR3 is TGTGCCAGCAGTAAGAGGCTGGGCCGGAGAGATACGCAGTATTTT. The J gene is TRBJ2-3, the V gene TRBV25-1; no clear D. V dropped 5 bases and J dropped 5 bases, with 17 bases sitting between them. This CDR3 has 15 residues. Germline CDR1 reads MGHDK; CDR2 reads SYGVNS.

The J gene is TRBJ2-3, the V gene TRBV7-2; D remains ambiguous. The germline V gene has CDR1 SGHTA and CDR2 FQGNSA. The V gene lost 1 base and the J gene lost 2 bases, with 10 bases spanning the gap. The CDR3 runs 15 residues. The CDR3 loop reads CASSLGQAYTDTQYF. DNA for the CDR3: TGTGCCAGCAGCTTAGGGCAGGCCTACACAGATACGCAGTATTTT.

This chain links TRBV27 with TRBJ1-4; no clear D. This CDR3 has 14 amino acids. Trimming took 6 bases from V and 2 from J, leaving 10 bases between them. From germline, CDR1 is MNHEY and CDR2 SMNVEV (reference sequence). The CDR3, as DNA: TGTGCCAGCAGCCCGAGTTGGACTAATGAAAAACTGTTTTTT. Translation: CASSPSWTNEKLFF.

A single count supports this clone. The chain couples TRBV11-3 to TRBJ2-1; D unclear. The CDR3 consists of 16 residues. Trimming removed 7 bases at V and 0 bases at J, with 16 bases between. Per germline, CDR1 SGHNT and CDR2 YENEEA. The CDR3 DNA sequence: TGTGCCAGCACCCCAGGCCCTGTGAGCTCCTACAATGAGCAGTTCTTC. Protein sequence: CASTPGPVSSYNEQFF. Together with reference TRBV11-3 and TRBJ2-1, the CDR3 gives the full variable domain: EAGVVQSPRYKIIEKKQPVAFWCNPISGHNTLYWYLQNLGQGPELLIRYENEEAVDDSQLPKDRFSAERLKGVDSTLKIQPAELGDSAVYLCASTPGPVSSYNEQFFGPGTRLTVL.

The chain carries TRBV19 and TRBJ2-1; D gene ambiguous. V was pared by 1 base and J by 14 bases, with 15 bases between. This CDR3 is 13 amino acids long. Germline V CDR1 and CDR2: LNHDA, SQIVND (reference sequence). The CDR3 DNA reads as TGTGCCAGTAGTATAGTGGAAGGCCCCGCGAAGTTCTTC. Its translation: CASSIVEGPAKFF.

The chain has TRBV30 and TRBJ2-3; possible D gene TRBD2, 5 bases. Per the germline V gene, CDR1 is GTSNPN and CDR2 is SVGIG (reference sequence). Trimming pared 6 bases from V and 3 bases from J, leaving 16 bases between. This CDR3 is built from 14 residues. CDR3 in DNA: TGTGCCTGCTCGGAGGCGCCCCGGACAGATACGCAGTATTTT. It yields the protein CACSEAPRTDTQYF. Based on the CDR3 plus reference TRBV30 and TRBJ2-3, the full variable domain is SQTIHQWPATLVQPVGSPLSLECTVEGTSNPNLYWYRQAAGRGLQLLFYSVGIGQISSEVPQNLSASRPQDRQFILSSKKLLLSDSGFYLCACSEAPRTDTQYFGPGTRLTVL.

This chain joins TRBV11-2 and TRBJ2-7; TRBD2 aligns across 9 bases. This CDR3 is 16 amino acids long. The V gene end was trimmed by 5 bases and the J gene end by 4 bases; junction bases not matched to a gene: 12. Germline values: CDR1 SGHAT, CDR2 FQNNGV. The CDR3 loop is CASSDSGGRAIYEQYF. Written as DNA, the CDR3 is TGTGCCAGCAGCGATTCTGGCGGGAGGGCCATTTACGAGCAGTACTTC.

The chain uses TRBV6-5 and TRBJ1-2; a possible D gene is TRBD1 (6 bases). Germline V CDR1 and CDR2: MNHEY, SVGAGI. The CDR3 runs to 13 residues. V was trimmed by 4 bases and J by 4 bases, leaving 10 bases between them. The CDR3 region is CASSLVGAYGYTF. CDR3 nucleotide sequence: TGTGCCAGCAGTTTGGTGGGGGCCTATGGCTACACCTTC.

The chain is built from TRBV5-4 and TRBJ2-1; D ambiguous. Germline V gene sequence: CDR1 SGHNT, CDR2 YYREEE (reference sequence). V was clipped by 3 bases and J by 9 bases, with 13 bases between them. This CDR3 comprises 13 residues. CDR3 in DNA: TGTGCCAGCAGCTCACCCTGGCAGCGTGAGCAGTTCTTC. Translated, it gives CASSSPWQREQFF.

The chain employs TRBV2 and TRBJ1-4; D may be TRBD1 (5 bases). This CDR3 contains 17 residues. Trimming took off 4 bases at V and 16 bases at J, with 31 bases between the two ends. The germline CDR1 and CDR2 sequences are SNHLY and FYNNEI. The CDR3 DNA follows: TGTGCCAGCAGTGTGCTCTTACCCGGGACTTATATCGGCCCGGCGTTTTTT. The encoded protein is CASSVLLPGTYIGPAFF.

This CDR3 reads CRISSYEQYF. For the CDR3, the DNA is TGTCGGATAAGCTCCTACGAGCAGTACTTC. The chain joins TRBV7-3 to TRBJ2-7; D not certain. From germline, CDR1 is SGHTA and CDR2 FQGTGA. This CDR3 is built from 10 residues.

The rearrangement joins TRBV9 to TRBJ2-7, with TRBD2 identical over 11 bases. The CDR3 consists of 16 residues. The J segment lost 3 bases and the V segment lost 4 bases, leaving 9 bases of the junction unmatched. From germline, CDR1 is SGDLS and CDR2 YYNGEE. The CDR3 bases are TGTGCCAGCAGCCCTTCGACTAGCGGGACGCACTACGAGCAGTACTTC. This codes for CASSPSTSGTHYEQYF.

V usage is TRBV9 and J usage is TRBJ2-7, with TRBD2 matching 14 bases. Trimming at V came to 3 bases and at J to 3 bases, leaving 5 bases not matched to a gene. The germline V gene encodes CDR1 SGDLS and CDR2 YYNGEE. The CDR3 spans 16 residues. The CDR3: CASSARLAGGYYEQYF. CDR3 nucleotide sequence: TGTGCCAGCAGCGCCCGACTAGCGGGAGGGTACTACGAGCAGTACTTC.

CDR3 residues: CASSVQGASYEQYF. CDR3 in DNA: TGTGCCAGCAGCGTGCAGGGGGCCTCCTACGAGCAGTACTTC. This rearrangement joins TRBV9 to TRBJ2-7, with TRBD1 matching 8 bases. This CDR3 comprises 14 residues. V dropped 2 bases and J dropped 0; count of bases not matched to a gene: 1. Looked up from germline, CDR1 is SGDLS and CDR2 is YYNGEE. The full variable domain, rest sourced from reference TRBV9 and TRBJ2-7, is DSGVTQTPKHLITATGQRVTLRCSPRSGDLSVYWYQQSLDQGLQFLIQYYNGEERAKGNILERFSAQQFPDLHSELNLSSLELGDSALYFCASSVQGASYEQYFGPGTRLTVT.

V and J are TRBV28 and TRBJ2-3; D may match TRBD1 or TRBD2 (7 bases each). Between the trimmed V and J ends, which lost 3 bases and 10 bases, there was a span of 23 bases. Germline-derived CDR1 and CDR2 are MDHEN and SYDVKM. CDR3 length: 16 amino acids. The CDR3 reads CASSFRGLTRGPAQYF. Written as DNA, the CDR3 is TGTGCCAGCAGTTTTAGGGGACTAACGAGGGGGCCGGCGCAGTATTTT. Filled out from reference TRBV28 and TRBJ2-3, the complete variable domain reads DVKVTQSSRYLVKRTGEKVFLECVQDMDHENMFWYRQDPGLGLRLIYFSYDVKMKEKGDIPEGYSVSREKKERFSLILESASTNQTSMYLCASSFRGLTRGPAQYFGPGTRLTVL.

This chain links TRBV7-9 with TRBJ1-1, with 9 bases lining up with TRBD1. V trimming: 4 bases; J trimming: 6 bases; junction bases outside the gene matches: 6. Germline assignment: CDR1 SEHNR and CDR2 FQNEAQ (reference sequence). The CDR3 consists of 14 residues. CDR3 in amino acids: CASSSTGGIAEAFF. The CDR3 DNA is TGTGCCAGCAGCTCAACAGGGGGCATCGCTGAAGCTTTCTTT.

The chain uses TRBV11-2 and TRBJ2-5; possible D gene TRBD2, 6 bases. The germline V gene encodes CDR1 SGHAT and CDR2 FQNNGV. The CDR3 totals 16 residues. The ends were cut back, 5 bases at V and 1 base at J, with 17 bases in the middle. The DNA for the CDR3 is TGTGCCAGCAGCCGCGGGACTCTAGCCTTCCAAGAGACCCAGTACTTC. Translated, it gives CASSRGTLAFQETQYF.

The chain recombines TRBV6-5 with TRBJ2-7; maybe TRBD1 (7 bases). Germline CDR1 is MNHEY and CDR2 is SVGAGI. The V end was cut by 0 bases, the J end by 10 bases, with 13 bases between. This CDR3 region has 13 residues. The CDR3 reads CASSYSAEGAQYF. The CDR3 DNA follows: TGTGCCAGCAGTTACTCGGCGGAGGGGGCCCAGTACTTC.

The chain recombines TRBV27 with TRBJ2-3; 10 nucleotides match TRBD1. The germline CDR1 and CDR2 sequences are MNHEY and SMNVEV (reference sequence). This CDR3 has 15 residues. Trimming removed 3 bases from V and 5 bases from J; junction bases left unmatched: 5. The CDR3 is CASSFGQGGLDTQYF. The CDR3 DNA follows: TGTGCCAGCAGTTTTGGACAGGGGGGATTAGATACGCAGTATTTT.

The chain joins TRBV29-1 to TRBJ2-5; 7 bases are shared with TRBD1. The CDR3 is 15 amino acids. V trimming: 4 bases; J trimming: 5 bases; junction bases outside the gene matches: 13. Germline-derived CDR1 and CDR2 are SQVTM and ANQGSEA. This CDR3 reads CSVAWAGRGIETQYF. CDR3 sequence (DNA): TGCAGCGTTGCCTGGGCCGGCAGGGGGATCGAGACCCAGTACTTC.

J is TRBJ2-3 and V is TRBV6-1, with D possibly matching TRBD1 (5 bases). The ends were cut back, 0 bases at V and 1 base at J, with 11 bases in the middle. The CDR3 contains 16 residues. CDR1 MNHNS and CDR2 SASEGT come from the germline V gene. This CDR3 reads CASSEAVGRRTDTQYF. The CDR3 DNA reads as TGTGCCAGCAGTGAAGCCGTGGGGCGGCGCACAGATACGCAGTATTTT.

The CDR3: CASRPGGKGEAFF. CDR3 nucleotides: TGTGCCAGCAGACCTGGGGGGAAGGGTGAAGCTTTCTTT. The chain links TRBV6-5 to TRBJ1-1; maybe TRBD1 (5 bases). V lost 6 bases and J 7 bases, leaving 15 bases between the germline ends. This CDR3 is built from 13 residues. CDR1 is MNHEY, CDR2 SVGAGI, per germline.

The J gene is TRBJ2-1, the V gene TRBV29-1, with D possibly TRBD1 on 6 matching bases. Looked up from germline, CDR1 is SQVTM and CDR2 is ANQGSEA. This CDR3 spans 13 amino acids. Trimming removed 6 bases at V and 4 bases at J, with 13 bases between. The CDR3 DNA reads TGCAGCGTCACGGACAGTCAATACAATGAGCAGTTCTTC. It specifies CSVTDSQYNEQFF.

The gene calls are TRBV28 and TRBJ1-5; possibly TRBD1 for D (6 bases). Trimming cost V 2 bases and J 1 base, with 9 bases left between them. The CDR3 has 15 amino acids. Germline V gene sequence: CDR1 MDHEN, CDR2 SYDVKM. CDR3: CASSLLGASNQPQHF. The CDR3 DNA follows: TGTGCCAGCAGTTTACTGGGGGCAAGCAATCAGCCCCAGCATTTT.

The gene calls are TRBV23-1 and TRBJ1-2; D unresolved. TRBV23-1 is labeled an ORF, and its function is uncertain. V lost 4 bases and J 2 bases, leaving 5 bases between the germline ends. This CDR3 comprises 12 residues. The CDR3 DNA follows: TGCGCCAGCAGTCCCAACAACTATGGCTACACCTTC. Its protein is CASSPNNYGYTF.

This clone was picked up a small number of times. V is TRBV10-2 and J is TRBJ1-5; 8 bases line up with TRBD1. The CDR3 is 15 residues long. With V trimmed by 5 bases and J by 1 base, 4 bases remained unmatched. From germline, CDR1 is WSHSY and CDR2 SAAADI. As DNA, the CDR3 is TGCGCCAGCAGTCCAGGGGGCTGGAGCAATCAGCCCCAGCATTTT. Protein: CASSPGGWSNQPQHF.